This TCR beta chain was captured in a study of cytomegalovirus exposure and HLA in healthy donors. V lost 0 bases and J lost 3; bases outside the gene matches: 5. This CDR3 region has 15 residues. Germline lookup yields CDR1 MNHNS and CDR2 SASEGT. This table comes from immunoSEQ multiplex PCR, and its TCRdb copy is limited to in-frame clones, with some not included. Of 250,000 to 400,000 clones in the sample, around 90% were seen once. V is TRBV6-1 and J is TRBJ2-7; 7 nucleotides line up with TRBD2. Material: PBMCs. The TCR comes from a woman aged 25 to 39 in good health and CMV-seropositive. This CDR3 is CASSEAAGESYEQYF. The CDR3 DNA reads as TGTGCCAGCAGTGAAGCGGCGGGAGAGAGCTACGAGCAGTACTTC.